This T cell receptor (beta chain) is from a study of T cells in Graves' hyperthyroidism and ophthalmopathy. Notes on the study in general: Ophthalmopathy was separated from stable hyperthyroidism by a 13 V-J model. The majority of expanded thyroid clonotypes above 0.001 also appeared in blood.

This clonotype was seen at least ten times. No antigen is known for it. The CDR3 length is 12 residues. V shed 5 bases and J shed 4 bases, with 6 bases lying between them. CDR1 and CDR2 (germline): MNHEY, SMNVEV (reference sequence). TCR beta CDR3 regions were amplified from RNA transcripts. Researchers ran a first-round RT-PCR on the TCR CDR3 using the HTBI primer set. One entry per CDR3 protein, called by TCRdb with MiXCR from the multiplex PCR reads. The data show a few hundred thousand distinct CDR3 sequences, with 15% to 19% seen just once and 7.5% to 8% held by the top ten. Fresh peripheral blood, around 10 ml, yielded the PBMCs.

The receptor's source is a woman aged 18-29 years with Graves' hyperthyroidism. The sequenced sample was blood. The chain is built from TRBV27 and TRBJ1-5, with D uncertain. In nucleotides, the CDR3 is TGTGCCAGCAGTCTGCCTAATCAGCCCCAGCATTTT. It specifies CASSLPNQPQHF.